This passage covers 2 T cell receptor beta chains from one sample sequenced in a study of monozygotic twins with inflammatory bowel disease. From the 5' RACE reads, TCRdb lists one entry per CDR3 protein and no DNA. The listing contains fewer than 110,000 distinct CDR3 sequences. The sequencing input was blood. Receptor source: a human donor with ulcerative colitis or Crohn's disease, or a healthy co-twin of an affected twin (not recorded which).

V is TRBV10-3 and J is TRBJ2-7. This CDR3 comprises 11 residues. CDR1 ENHRY and CDR2 SYGVKD come from the germline V gene. CDR3 residues: CAISVDYEQYF.

The chain recombines TRBV10-3 with TRBJ1-2. The CDR3 has 18 amino acids. Germline V gene data show CDR1 as ENHRY and CDR2 as SYGVKD. Here the CDR3 reads CAISESLTREGGRNGYTF.